This TCR beta chain originates from a study of blood T cell repertoires in COVID-19. As for the study in general: The analysed material was cDNA or gDNA that came from T cells, B-cell-depleted T cells, or PBMCs.

Original processing notes: Amplifying reference gene primers gave estimates of nucleated cell counts. Only in-frame clones appear in the TCRdb table, and some are missing; sequencing was by immunoSEQ multiplex PCR. V, J and clone size are those of that table, while D and trimming were read from the DNA. This table has about 200,000 clones, more than 75% appearing once. Sequencing was done on a sample of peripheral blood. The source of this sequence is a woman older than 75 with acute or convalescent COVID-19.

This CDR3 reads CAIAGTGVSHEQYF. The CDR3 DNA reads as TGTGCCATCGCCGGGACAGGGGTCAGCCACGAGCAGTACTTC. The chain recombines TRBV10-3 with TRBJ2-7, with 10 bases matching TRBD1. The germline gives CDR1 ENHRY, CDR2 SYGVKD. V trimming: 8 bases; J trimming: 5 bases; junction bases outside the gene matches: 9. The CDR3 runs to 14 residues.